This T cell receptor (beta chain) emerged from a study of blood T cells in healthy people across ages. Using a J-beta primer mix together with a sample-barcoded 5' primer, a second PCR was run for 7 to 11 cycles. One entry per CDR3 protein results from TCRdb running MiXCR on the 5' RACE reads. The table lists over 500,000 distinct CDR3 sequences, around 50% of them singletons. Each sample had at least 6.5 million PBMCs isolated. This clonotype has a count of ten or more. Material for sequencing was blood. This TCR was sampled from an elderly woman in good health.

This CDR3 reads CASRLQGLEGYGYTF. The CDR3 DNA reads as TGTGCCAGCAGATTACAGGGATTAGAGGGGTATGGCTACACCTTC. This chain links TRBV6-5 with TRBJ1-2; D might be TRBD1 (6 bases). The CDR3 length is 15 residues. The V end was cut by 6 bases, the J end by 5 bases, with 19 bases between. Looked up from germline, CDR1 is MNHEY and CDR2 is SVGAGI.